This T cell receptor beta chain was captured by sequencing in a study of blood T cells in healthy people across ages. Study results and caveats: When set beside aged donors, long-lived donors presented more naive CD4+ cells and higher diversity.

Each individual donor underwent a draw of ten milliliters of peripheral blood. Using a J-beta primer mix together with a sample-barcoded 5' primer, a second PCR was run for roughly 7 to 11 cycles. Researchers report that a template-switch adaptor with 12 random nucleotides tagged each cDNA molecule. A single record per CDR3 protein comes from TCRdb applying MiXCR to the 5' RACE reads. The sample shows about 800,000 distinct CDR3 sequences, roughly 25% of them seen only once. Worth noting for this clonotype: The antigen remains unidentified.

There are 17 residues in the CDR3. Germline assignment: CDR1 SGHTA and CDR2 FQGNSA. V lost 1 base to trimming and J lost 2 bases; unmatched junction nucleotides: 6. This sample also appeared in a second study, on T cells of mothers and their children.

This TCR was sampled from a boy between 10 and 17 years old in good health. Sequences were obtained from blood. J is TRBJ2-5 and V is TRBV7-2; 11 bases map to TRBD2. This CDR3 reads CASSLGPSGRNQETQYF. The CDR3 DNA reads TGTGCCAGCAGCTTAGGGCCTAGCGGGAGGAATCAAGAGACCCAGTACTTC.